These 8 T cell receptor beta chains were sequenced from one sample in a study of beta chain features in type 1 diabetes. The sequenced template was cDNA made from the entire isolated RNA. The assay was immunoSEQ multiplex PCR, and TCRdb's table has in-frame clones only and misses some. The sample yields fewer than 500,000 clones, approximately 15% seen once. Sequenced: naive CD4+ T cells from blood. These receptors all come from a man between 25 and 39 years old in good health.

This clone was seen a single time. This rearrangement joins TRBV5-4 to TRBJ2-5; TRBD2 matches at 9 bases. V dropped 0 bases and J dropped 5; count of bases not matched to a gene: 2. The CDR3 consists of 14 residues. Germline CDR1 SGHNT, CDR2 YYREEE (reference sequence). This CDR3 is CASSLVLAGETQYF. CDR3 sequence (DNA): TGTGCCAGCAGCTTGGTCCTAGCGGGGGAGACCCAGTACTTC.

The V and J genes are TRBV30 and TRBJ2-1, with TRBD2 identical over 10 bases. Looked up from germline, CDR1 is GTSNPN and CDR2 is SVGIG (reference sequence). The CDR3 contains 17 residues. The V gene end was trimmed by 4 bases and the J gene end by 9 bases; junction bases not matched to a gene: 18. CDR3 loop: CAWKVLAGVRGGSEQFF. The CDR3 nucleotides are TGTGCCTGGAAGGTTCTAGCGGGAGTAAGAGGGGGATCTGAGCAGTTCTTC. Complete variable domain (other parts from reference TRBV30 and TRBJ2-1): SQTIHQWPATLVQPVGSPLSLECTVEGTSNPNLYWYRQAAGRGLQLLFYSVGIGQISSEVPQNLSASRPQDRQFILSSKKLLLSDSGFYLCAWKVLAGVRGGSEQFFGPGTRLTVL.

CDR3 sequence reads: CASRSRETKNIQYF. The CDR3 DNA sequence: TGTGCCAGCAGGAGCCGGGAAACCAAAAACATTCAGTACTTC. V and J are TRBV6-1 and TRBJ2-4, with D perhaps matching TRBD2 (5 bases). The germline V gene has CDR1 MNHNS and CDR2 SASEGT. This CDR3 is 14 amino acids long. Trimming removed 6 bases at V and 2 bases at J, with 11 bases between.

The chain recombines TRBV5-4 with TRBJ2-1; 7 positions match TRBD1. The CDR3 consists of 13 residues. Trimming at V came to 3 bases and at J to 9 bases, leaving 6 bases not matched to a gene. Germline-derived CDR1 and CDR2 are SGHNT and YYREEE (reference sequence). Here the CDR3 DNA reads TGTGCCAGCAGCTGGACAGGTGGTGGTGAGCAGTTCTTC. Translation gives CASSWTGGGEQFF.

This chain joins TRBV9 and TRBJ1-6; 8 bases fit TRBD1. The CDR3 is 14 amino acids. CDR1 and CDR2 from the germline V gene are SGDLS and YYNGEE. Trimming cost V 4 bases and J 6 bases; bases outside gene matches: 3. The CDR3 nucleotides read TGTGCCAGCAGCCCGGGACAGGTTAATTCACCCCTCCACTTT. Translated, it gives CASSPGQVNSPLHF.

V gene TRBV28 combines with J gene TRBJ2-1; D is undetermined. V was trimmed by 3 bases and J by 3 bases, leaving 15 bases between them. The CDR3 is made up of 16 amino acids. Germline V CDR1 and CDR2: MDHEN, SYDVKM. CDR3 protein: CASSLPGSIIYNEQFF. The CDR3 nucleotides read TGTGCCAGCAGTTTGCCCGGGTCCATTATCTACAATGAGCAGTTCTTC.

This clone appeared a few times. V usage is TRBV7-2 and J usage is TRBJ2-7; D perhaps matches TRBD2 (6 bases). V shed 3 bases and J shed 3 bases, with 15 bases lying between them. CDR1 SGHTA and CDR2 FQGNSA come from the germline V gene. There are 15 residues in the CDR3. CDR3 DNA sequence: TGTGCCAGCAGCTTGGCCGGGGCGGGACTCTACGAGCAGTACGTC. Its translation: CASSLAGAGLYEQYV.

This clone turned up a few times. This rearrangement joins TRBV5-1 to TRBJ2-3; 9 bases agree with TRBD2. This CDR3 comprises 16 residues. The V segment lost 2 bases and the J segment 2 bases; nucleotides outside the gene matches: 6. Per germline, CDR1 SGHRS and CDR2 YFSETQ. The CDR3 here is CASSFLAGGVTDTQYF. The CDR3 region has the DNA TGCGCCAGCAGCTTTCTCGCGGGAGGGGTCACAGATACGCAGTATTTT.